The clone carrying this T cell receptor (beta chain) was observed a handful of times. Antigen: not known. The sample originates from a study of T cell repertoires in ileal Crohn's disease. About the research overall: About half received postoperative treatment, around twelve with thiopurines and 15 to 20 anti-TNF.

General study findings and limits: All patients with clonality above 26.8% had endoscopic recurrence.

Libraries were prepared by immunoSEQ multiplex PCR; TCRdb keeps only in-frame clonotypes and omits some of them. The sample has about 14,000 clones; 80% to 85% are singletons. The germline V gene encodes CDR1 SGHRS and CDR2 YFSETQ. The CDR3 runs to 16 residues. Germline trimming cut 4 bases from V and 0 bases from J; bases unmatched to any gene: 6. The chain is built from TRBV5-1 and TRBJ1-3; the match to TRBD1 covers 8 bases. The TCR sequence derives from an adult with Crohn's disease. Material: ileal tissue. The CDR3 sequence is CASSVGQDFSGNTIYF. In DNA, the CDR3 is TGCGCCAGCAGCGTGGGACAGGACTTCTCTGGAAACACCATATATTTT.